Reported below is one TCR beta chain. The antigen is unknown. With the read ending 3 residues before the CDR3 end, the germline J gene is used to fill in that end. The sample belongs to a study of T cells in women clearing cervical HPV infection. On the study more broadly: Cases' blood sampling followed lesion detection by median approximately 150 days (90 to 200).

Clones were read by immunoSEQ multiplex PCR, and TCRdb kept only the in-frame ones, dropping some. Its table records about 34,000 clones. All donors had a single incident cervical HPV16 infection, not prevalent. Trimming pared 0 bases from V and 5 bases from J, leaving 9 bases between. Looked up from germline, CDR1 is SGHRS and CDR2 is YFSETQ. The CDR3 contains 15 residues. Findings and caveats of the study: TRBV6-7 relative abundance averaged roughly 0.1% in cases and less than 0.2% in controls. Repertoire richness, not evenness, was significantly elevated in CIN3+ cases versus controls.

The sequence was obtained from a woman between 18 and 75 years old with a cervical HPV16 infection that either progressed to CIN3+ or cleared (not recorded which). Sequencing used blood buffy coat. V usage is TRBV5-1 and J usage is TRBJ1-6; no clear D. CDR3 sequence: CASSLATPDNSPLHF. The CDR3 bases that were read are TGCGCCAGCAGCTTGGCAACCCCGGATAATTCACCC.